This T cell receptor (beta chain) appears in the sequencing data of a study of T-cell memory formation after mild COVID-19. Study-wide findings and caveats: CM and EM subsets held most contracting CD4+ clones; EMRA held CD8+ ones. A subset of responding clones appeared in pre-infection memory, suggesting cross-reactive memory joined.

The CDR3 extends over 14 amino acids. Germline CDR1 reads MNHEY; CDR2 reads SVGEGT. Trimming took off 6 bases at V and 5 bases at J, with 13 bases between the two ends. This clonotype has more than one count but fewer than ten. Its specificity is not known. One entry per CDR3 protein results from TCRdb running MiXCR on the 5' RACE reads. Of about 140,000 distinct CDR3 sequences listed, 14% to 15% are singletons. Material: PBMCs or a T cell subset sorted from them (not recorded which). The sequence came from an adult woman who had mild COVID-19 (a few samples of this study predate the infection). Cell type and time point are not known. This rearrangement joins TRBV6-2 or TRBV6-3 to TRBJ2-2; TRBD1 is a possible D gene (6 bases). CDR3 in amino acids: CASRLQGITGELFF. DNA for the CDR3: TGTGCCAGCAGGTTACAGGGCATTACCGGGGAGCTGTTTTTT.